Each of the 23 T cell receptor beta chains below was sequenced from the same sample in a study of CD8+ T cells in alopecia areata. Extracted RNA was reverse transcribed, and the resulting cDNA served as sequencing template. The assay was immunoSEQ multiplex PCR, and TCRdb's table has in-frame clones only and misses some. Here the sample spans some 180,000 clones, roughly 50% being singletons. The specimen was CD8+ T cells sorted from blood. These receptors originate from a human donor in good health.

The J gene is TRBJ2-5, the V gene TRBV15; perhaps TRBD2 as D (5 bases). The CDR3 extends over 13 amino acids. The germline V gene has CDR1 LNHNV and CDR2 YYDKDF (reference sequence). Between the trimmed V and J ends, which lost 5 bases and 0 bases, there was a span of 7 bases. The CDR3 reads CATSAADQETQYF. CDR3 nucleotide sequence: TGTGCCACCAGCGCAGCGGACCAAGAGACCCAGTACTTC.

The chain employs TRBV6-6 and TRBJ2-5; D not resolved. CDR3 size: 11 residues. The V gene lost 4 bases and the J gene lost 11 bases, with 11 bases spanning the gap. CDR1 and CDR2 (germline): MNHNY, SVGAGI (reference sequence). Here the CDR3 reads CASSSGSVQYF. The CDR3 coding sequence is TGTGCCAGCAGTTCTGGGTCGGTGCAGTACTTC.

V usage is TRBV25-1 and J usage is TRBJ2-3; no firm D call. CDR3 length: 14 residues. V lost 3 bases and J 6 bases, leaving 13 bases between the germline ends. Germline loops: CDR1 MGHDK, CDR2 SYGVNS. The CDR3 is CASSEVTAGDTQYF. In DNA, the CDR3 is TGTGCCAGCAGTGAGGTAACGGCCGGGGATACGCAGTATTTT.

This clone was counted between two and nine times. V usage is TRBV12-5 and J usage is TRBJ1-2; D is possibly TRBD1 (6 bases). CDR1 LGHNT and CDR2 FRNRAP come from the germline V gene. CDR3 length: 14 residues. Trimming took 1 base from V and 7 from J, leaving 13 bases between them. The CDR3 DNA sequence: TGTGCTAGTGGTTTGGCGGCAGGGGACCTTGGCTACACCTTC. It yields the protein CASGLAAGDLGYTF.

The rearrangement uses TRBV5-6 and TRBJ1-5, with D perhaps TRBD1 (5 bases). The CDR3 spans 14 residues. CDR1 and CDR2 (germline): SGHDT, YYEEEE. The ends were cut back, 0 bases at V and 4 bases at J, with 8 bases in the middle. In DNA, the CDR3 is TGTGCCAGCAGCTTGGACGGGGCAAATCAGCCCCAGCATTTT. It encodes CASSLDGANQPQHF.

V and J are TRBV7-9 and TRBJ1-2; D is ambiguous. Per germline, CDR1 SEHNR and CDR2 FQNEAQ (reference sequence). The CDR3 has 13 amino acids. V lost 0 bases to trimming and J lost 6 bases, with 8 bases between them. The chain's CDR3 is CASSLAGGNGYTF. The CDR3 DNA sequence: TGTGCCAGCAGCTTAGCGGGAGGGAATGGCTACACCTTC.

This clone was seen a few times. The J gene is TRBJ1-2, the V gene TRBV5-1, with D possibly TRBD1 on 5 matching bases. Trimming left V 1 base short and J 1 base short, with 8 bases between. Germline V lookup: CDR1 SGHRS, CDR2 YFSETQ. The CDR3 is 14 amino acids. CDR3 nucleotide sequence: TGCGCCAGCAGCTTGAAGGGGAATAACTATGGCTACACCTTC. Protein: CASSLKGNNYGYTF.

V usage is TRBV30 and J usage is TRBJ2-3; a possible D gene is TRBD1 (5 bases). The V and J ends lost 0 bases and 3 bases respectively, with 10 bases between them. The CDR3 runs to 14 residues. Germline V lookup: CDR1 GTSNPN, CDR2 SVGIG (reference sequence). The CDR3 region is CAWSVGVGTDTQYF. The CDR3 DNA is TGTGCCTGGAGTGTAGGGGTCGGAACAGATACGCAGTATTTT.

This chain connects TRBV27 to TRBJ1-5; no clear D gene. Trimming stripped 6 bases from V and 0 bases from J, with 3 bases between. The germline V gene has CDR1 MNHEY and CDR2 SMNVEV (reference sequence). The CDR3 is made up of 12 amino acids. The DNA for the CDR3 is TGTGCCAGCAGCCTTAGCAATCAGCCCCAGCATTTT. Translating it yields CASSLSNQPQHF.

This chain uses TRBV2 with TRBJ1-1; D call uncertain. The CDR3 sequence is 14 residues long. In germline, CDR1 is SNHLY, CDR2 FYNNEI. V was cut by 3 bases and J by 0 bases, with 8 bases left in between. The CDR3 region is CASSEANLNTEAFF. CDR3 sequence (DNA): TGTGCCAGCAGTGAGGCCAATTTGAACACTGAAGCTTTCTTT.

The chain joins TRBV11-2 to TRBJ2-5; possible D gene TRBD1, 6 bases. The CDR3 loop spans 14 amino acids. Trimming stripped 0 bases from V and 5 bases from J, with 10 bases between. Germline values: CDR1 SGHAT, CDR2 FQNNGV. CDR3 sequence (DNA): TGTGCCAGCAGCTTAGATGGGGGCGGGGAGACCCAGTACTTC. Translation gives CASSLDGGGETQYF.

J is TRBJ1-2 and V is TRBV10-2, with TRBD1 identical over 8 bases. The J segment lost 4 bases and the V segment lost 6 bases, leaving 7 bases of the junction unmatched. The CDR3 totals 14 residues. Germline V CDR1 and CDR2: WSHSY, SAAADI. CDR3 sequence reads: CASRATGAGYGYTF. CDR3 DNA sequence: TGCGCCAGCAGGGCGACAGGGGCAGGCTATGGCTACACCTTC.

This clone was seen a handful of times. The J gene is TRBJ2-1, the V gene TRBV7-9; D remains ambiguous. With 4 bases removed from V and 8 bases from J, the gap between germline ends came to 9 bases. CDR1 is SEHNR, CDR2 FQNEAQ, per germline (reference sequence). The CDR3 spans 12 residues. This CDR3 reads CASSYPADEQFF. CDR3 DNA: TGTGCCAGCAGCTATCCCGCGGATGAGCAGTTCTTC.

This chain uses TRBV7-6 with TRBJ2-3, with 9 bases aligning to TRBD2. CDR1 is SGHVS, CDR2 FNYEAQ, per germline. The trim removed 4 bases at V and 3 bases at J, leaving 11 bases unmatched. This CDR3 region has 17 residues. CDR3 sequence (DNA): TGTGCCAGCAGCTCCCGCGTCAGCGGGGGGCGGACAGATACGCAGTATTTT. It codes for CASSSRVSGGRTDTQYF.

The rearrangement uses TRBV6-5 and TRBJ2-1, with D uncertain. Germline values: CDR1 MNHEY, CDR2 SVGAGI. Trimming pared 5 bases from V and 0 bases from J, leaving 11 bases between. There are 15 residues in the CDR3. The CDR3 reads CASSPFAASYNEQFF. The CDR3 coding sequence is TGTGCCAGCAGTCCTTTCGCGGCCTCCTACAATGAGCAGTTCTTC.

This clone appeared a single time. CDR3 nucleotide sequence: TGTGCCAGCTCACCACCCAACAGGAACACTGAAGCTTTCTTT. It specifies CASSPPNRNTEAFF. The gene calls are TRBV18 and TRBJ1-1; D gene unclear. CDR3 size: 14 residues. CDR1 is KGHSH, CDR2 LQKENI, per germline. Trimming stripped 0 bases from V and 1 base from J, with 6 bases between.

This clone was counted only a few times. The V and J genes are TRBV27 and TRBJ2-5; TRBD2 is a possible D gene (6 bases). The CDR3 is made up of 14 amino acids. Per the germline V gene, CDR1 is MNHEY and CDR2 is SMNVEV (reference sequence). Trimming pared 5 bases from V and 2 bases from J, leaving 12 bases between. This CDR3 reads CASSGLASQETQYF. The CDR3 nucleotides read TGTGCCAGCAGTGGGCTAGCGTCTCAAGAGACCCAGTACTTC.

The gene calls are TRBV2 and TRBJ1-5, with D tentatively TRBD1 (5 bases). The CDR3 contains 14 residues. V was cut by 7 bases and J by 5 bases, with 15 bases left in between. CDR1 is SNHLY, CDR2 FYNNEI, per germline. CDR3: CASNLGGDYQPQHF. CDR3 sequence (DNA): TGTGCCAGCAATTTGGGCGGGGACTATCAGCCCCAGCATTTT.

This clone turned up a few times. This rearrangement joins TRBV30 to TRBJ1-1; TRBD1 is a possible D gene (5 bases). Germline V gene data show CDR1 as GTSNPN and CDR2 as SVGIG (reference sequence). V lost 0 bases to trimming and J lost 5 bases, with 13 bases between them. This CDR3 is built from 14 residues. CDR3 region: CAWSVTGRETEAFF. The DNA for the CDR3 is TGTGCCTGGAGTGTAACAGGACGGGAGACTGAAGCTTTCTTT.

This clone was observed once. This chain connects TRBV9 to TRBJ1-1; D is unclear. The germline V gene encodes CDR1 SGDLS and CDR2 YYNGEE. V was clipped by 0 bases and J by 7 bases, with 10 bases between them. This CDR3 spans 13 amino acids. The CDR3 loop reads CASSVGTNLEAFF. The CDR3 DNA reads TGTGCCAGCAGCGTAGGGACCAACCTTGAAGCTTTCTTT.

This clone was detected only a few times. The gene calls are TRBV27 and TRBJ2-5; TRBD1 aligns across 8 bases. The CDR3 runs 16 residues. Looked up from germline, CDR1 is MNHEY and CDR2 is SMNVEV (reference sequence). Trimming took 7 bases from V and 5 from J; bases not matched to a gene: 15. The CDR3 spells CASTPGPGRGLETQYF. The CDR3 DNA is TGTGCCAGCACCCCCGGCCCAGGCAGGGGGCTGGAGACCCAGTACTTC.

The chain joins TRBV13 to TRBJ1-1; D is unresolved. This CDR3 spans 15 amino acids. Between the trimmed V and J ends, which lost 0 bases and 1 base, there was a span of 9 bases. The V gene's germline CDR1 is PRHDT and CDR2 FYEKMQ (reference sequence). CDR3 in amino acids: CASSLGGRGNTEAFF. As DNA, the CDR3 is TGTGCCAGCAGCTTAGGTGGCAGAGGGAACACTGAAGCTTTCTTT.

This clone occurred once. This CDR3 is CASDRVGAPVTDTQYF. CDR3 in DNA: TGTGCCAGCGACCGGGTGGGGGCGCCGGTTACAGATACGCAGTATTTT. V gene TRBV7-9 combines with J gene TRBJ2-3, with D possibly TRBD1 on 6 matching bases. Deletions cut 8 bases from V and 3 bases from J, with 21 bases between. CDR1 is SEHNR, CDR2 FQNEAQ, per germline (reference sequence). The CDR3 covers 16 residues.